This T cell receptor (beta chain) stems from a study of blood T cells in healthy people across ages. A few counts support this clonotype. The second PCR ran about 6 to 11 cycles with a sample-barcoded 5' primer and J-beta primers. A 12-random-nucleotide template-switch adaptor tagged each cDNA molecule. TCRdb fed the 5' RACE reads into MiXCR, producing one record per CDR3 protein. Counted here are about 830,000 distinct CDR3 sequences, roughly 60% occurring once; the ten biggest clones make up around 22%. V was clipped by 1 base and J by 4 bases, with 17 bases between them. The germline CDR1 and CDR2 sequences are DFQATT and SNEGSKA (reference sequence). The CDR3 runs to 15 residues.

This sequence was found in a man aged 25 to 40 in good health. The chain couples TRBV20-1 to TRBJ2-7; perhaps TRBD1 as D (5 bases). Sequencing was done on a sample of blood. The CDR3 region is CSARGGGAETYEQYF. The CDR3 DNA reads TGCAGTGCTAGAGGGGGCGGAGCAGAAACGTACGAGCAGTACTTC.